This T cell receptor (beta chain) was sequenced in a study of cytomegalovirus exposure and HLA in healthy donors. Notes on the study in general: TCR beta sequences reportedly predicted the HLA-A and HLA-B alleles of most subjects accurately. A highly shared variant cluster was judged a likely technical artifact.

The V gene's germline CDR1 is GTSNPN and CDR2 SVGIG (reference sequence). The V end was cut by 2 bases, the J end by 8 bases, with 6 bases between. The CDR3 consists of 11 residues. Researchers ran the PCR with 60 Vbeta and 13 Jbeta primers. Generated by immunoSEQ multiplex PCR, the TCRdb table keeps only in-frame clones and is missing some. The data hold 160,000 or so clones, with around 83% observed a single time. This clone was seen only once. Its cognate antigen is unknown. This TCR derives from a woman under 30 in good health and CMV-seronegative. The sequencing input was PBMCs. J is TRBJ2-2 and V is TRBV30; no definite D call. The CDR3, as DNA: TGTGCCTGGAGTACCGAGGGGGAGCTGTTTTTT. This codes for CAWSTEGELFF.